The clone carrying this T cell receptor beta chain was observed a handful of times. The CDR3 has 16 amino acids. Germline-derived CDR1 and CDR2 are SGHVS and FNYEAQ. Trimming took 0 bases from V and 5 from J; bases not matched to a gene: 9. As processed by the authors: The authors estimated nucleated cell counts from reference gene primer amplification. Clones were sequenced by immunoSEQ multiplex PCR, and TCRdb holds only the in-frame ones, with some missing. The V and J calls and the clone size are those of that table, but D and trimming were determined from the DNA. The data show about 110,000 clones, more than 65% seen once. This entry is derived from a study of blood T cell repertoires in COVID-19. Study-level background: Collection of acute and convalescent COVID-19 samples took place in the United States, Italy and Spain. Sample material is recorded as cDNA or gDNA derived from T cells, B-cell-depleted T cells, or PBMCs.

The source of this sequence is a woman aged 80 or over with acute or convalescent COVID-19. Sequenced material: peripheral blood. The genes are TRBV7-6 and TRBJ2-5, with 7 bases lining up with TRBD1. Here the CDR3 reads CASSLALTGMMETQYF. CDR3 bases: TGTGCCAGCAGCTTAGCGCTGACAGGGATGATGGAGACCCAGTACTTC.